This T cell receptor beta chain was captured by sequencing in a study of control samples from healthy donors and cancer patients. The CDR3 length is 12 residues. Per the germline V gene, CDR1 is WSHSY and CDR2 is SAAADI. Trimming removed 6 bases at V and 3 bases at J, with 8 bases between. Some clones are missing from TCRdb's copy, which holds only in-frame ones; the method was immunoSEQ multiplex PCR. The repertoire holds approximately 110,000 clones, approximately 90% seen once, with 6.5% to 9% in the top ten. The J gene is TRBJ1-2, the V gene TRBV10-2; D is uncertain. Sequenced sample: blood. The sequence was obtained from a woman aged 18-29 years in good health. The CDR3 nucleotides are TGCGCCAGCAGCGCAGGAGACTATGGCTACACCTTC. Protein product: CASSAGDYGYTF.